Below, 18 T cell receptor beta chains from the same sample are listed, as sequenced in a study of blood T cell repertoires in COVID-19. Clones were read by immunoSEQ multiplex PCR, and TCRdb kept only the in-frame ones, dropping some. Found here are roughly 39,000 clones, more than 85% of them singletons; the top ten hold 15% to 20%. The sample was peripheral blood. These TCRs come from a man aged 50-60 years in a cohort sampled during active COVID-19.

In regard to this clone: A junction end diverges from the germline sequence, so it may reflect a read error. The chain has TRBV2 and TRBJ2-4; TRBD1 agrees at 7 bases. Germline CDR1 and CDR2: SNHLY and FYNNEI. The CDR3 runs 15 residues. CDR3: CASSEDREAKNIQYF. CDR3 nucleotide sequence: TGTGCCAGCAGCGAAGACAGGGAAGCCAAAAACATTCAGTACTTC.

The V call is TRBV6-2 or TRBV6-3, the J call TRBJ2-7; a weak D match, TRBD2 (6 bases). With 0 bases removed from V and 5 bases from J, the gap between germline ends came to 17 bases. This CDR3 has 16 residues. Germline V gives CDR1 MNHEY, CDR2 SVGEGT. The CDR3 here is CASSYSLGGTSNEQYF. CDR3 sequence (DNA): TGTGCCAGCAGTTACTCGCTTGGGGGGACCTCTAACGAGCAGTACTTC.

V gene TRBV7-9 combines with J gene TRBJ1-1, with a tentative D call TRBD1 (5 bases). Germline CDR1 SEHNR, CDR2 FQNEAQ (reference sequence). Trimming removed 7 bases at V and 8 bases at J, with 11 bases between. The CDR3 sequence is 11 residues long. The CDR3 DNA is TGTGCCAGCACCTTGGGGCGGGAAGCTTTCTTT. This codes for CASTLGREAFF.

The chain couples TRBV5-1 to TRBJ2-1; possible D gene TRBD2, 5 bases. The V end was cut by 0 bases, the J end by 5 bases, with 12 bases between. There are 15 residues in the CDR3. Germline V gives CDR1 SGHRS, CDR2 YFSETQ. The CDR3 bases are TGCGCCAGCAGCTTGGTCGGGAACCTCAACAATGAGCAGTTCTTC. Translating it yields CASSLVGNLNNEQFF.

The J gene is TRBJ2-5, the V gene TRBV13; TRBD1 matches at 11 bases. Looked up from germline, CDR1 is PRHDT and CDR2 is FYEKMQ (reference sequence). V lost 3 bases, J lost 4 bases, and 7 bases stayed unmatched. The CDR3 covers 16 residues. The CDR3: CASSFWTGGALETQYF. CDR3 nucleotides: TGTGCCAGCAGCTTCTGGACAGGGGGCGCGTTAGAGACCCAGTACTTC.

The chain combines TRBV4-1 with TRBJ2-1, with 7 bases lining up with TRBD2. The V segment lost 2 bases and the J segment 5 bases; nucleotides outside the gene matches: 12. CDR1 is MGHRA and CDR2 is YSYEKL in the germline V gene. CDR3 length equals 17 residues. CDR3 residues: CASSQPPGLREDNEQFF. CDR3 bases: TGCGCCAGCAGCCAACCCCCGGGACTACGCGAGGACAATGAGCAGTTCTTC.

The genes are TRBV27 and TRBJ1-6; D ambiguous. CDR3 length: 13 residues. CDR1 MNHEY and CDR2 SMNVEV come from the germline V gene (reference sequence). Trimming pared 4 bases from V and 17 bases from J, leaving 18 bases between. The CDR3 bases are TGTGCCAGCAGTTCGGAGGGTCCTCTTAGGGTCCACTTT. It specifies CASSSEGPLRVHF.

DNA for the CDR3: TGTGCCAGCAGCTTTCAGGGTGGAACTGAAGCTTTCTTT. It is translated as CASSFQGGTEAFF. The chain employs TRBV7-9 and TRBJ1-1; D may be TRBD1 (5 bases). The CDR3 sequence is 13 residues long. With 3 bases removed from V and 5 bases from J, the gap between germline ends came to 10 bases. CDR1 is SEHNR, CDR2 FQNEAQ, per germline (reference sequence).

Written as DNA, the CDR3 is TGCGCCAGCAGCCAAGGGACGGGAGGGCAAGCAGATACGCAGTATTTT. Translating it yields CASSQGTGGQADTQYF. The chain carries TRBV4-1 and TRBJ2-3; 8 positions match TRBD2. The germline V gene encodes CDR1 MGHRA and CDR2 YSYEKL. V lost 1 base to trimming and J lost 4 bases; unmatched junction nucleotides: 7. This CDR3 region has 16 residues.

The chain joins TRBV29-1 to TRBJ1-2; TRBD1 aligns across 8 bases. Per germline, CDR1 SQVTM and CDR2 ANQGSEA. After removal of 8 bases from V and 4 bases from J, the junction contained 12 bases not matched to a gene. The CDR3 has 14 amino acids. This CDR3 reads CSFRWDDRGYGYTF. Here the CDR3 DNA reads TGCAGCTTTCGCTGGGACGACAGGGGCTATGGCTACACCTTC.

The chain couples TRBV7-9 to TRBJ1-2; D possibly corresponds to TRBD1 (6 bases). CDR3 length equals 13 residues. The V end lost 2 bases, the J end lost 6 bases, and 10 bases lay between the germline ends. From germline, CDR1 is SEHNR and CDR2 FQNEAQ (reference sequence). CDR3 residues: CASSLTGINGYTF. CDR3 DNA: TGTGCCAGCAGCTTAACAGGGATAAATGGCTACACCTTC.

This clone is medium-sized (0.01 to 0.1%). The chain combines TRBV18 with TRBJ1-2; D not resolved. Germline-derived CDR1 and CDR2 are KGHSH and LQKENI. The CDR3 totals 11 residues. The V end was cut by 5 bases, the J end by 8 bases, with 9 bases between. CDR3 sequence: CASSELKGYTF. The CDR3, as DNA: TGTGCCAGCTCAGAGTTGAAAGGCTACACCTTC.

V is TRBV27 and J is TRBJ2-7; 8 bases align to TRBD2. The V gene's germline CDR1 is MNHEY and CDR2 SMNVEV (reference sequence). The CDR3 runs 14 residues. The ends lost 5 bases at V and 2 bases at J; junction bases unmatched: 5. The CDR3 sequence: CASSPAGGAYEQYV. For the CDR3, the DNA is TGTGCCAGCAGTCCGGCGGGGGGAGCCTACGAGCAGTACGTC.

The chain uses TRBV5-8 and TRBJ2-7, with 7 bases that match TRBD1. CDR1 and CDR2 from the germline V gene are SGHTS and YDEGEE. The junction had 3 bases not matched to a gene; V was cut back by 4 bases and J by 2 bases. The CDR3 has 13 amino acids. CDR3: CASSPTGTYEQYF. CDR3 DNA: TGTGCCAGCAGCCCGACAGGGACCTACGAGCAGTACTTC.

This CDR3 is CASSQGPRRDEQFF. For the CDR3, the DNA is TGTGCCAGCAGCCAAGGACCCCGGAGGGATGAGCAGTTCTTC. The chain couples TRBV6-6 to TRBJ2-1; weak D call: TRBD2 (6 bases). Germline V gives CDR1 MNHNY, CDR2 SVGAGI (reference sequence). Trimming pared 6 bases from V and 8 bases from J, leaving 17 bases between. The CDR3 loop spans 14 amino acids.

The chain is built from TRBV19 and TRBJ2-4, with TRBD1 matching 7 bases. The CDR3 spans 14 residues. V lost 4 bases, J lost 2 bases, and 2 bases stayed unmatched. The V gene's germline CDR1 is LNHDA and CDR2 SQIVND (reference sequence). The CDR3 region has the DNA TGTGCCAGTAGTACAGGGGGACCCAAAAACATTCAGTACTTC. This codes for CASSTGGPKNIQYF. The whole variable domain, filled in from reference TRBV19 and TRBJ2-4, reads DGGITQSPKYLFRKEGQNVTLSCEQNLNHDAMYWYRQDPGQGLRLIYYSQIVNDFQKGDIAEGYSVSREKKESFPLTVTSAQKNPTAFYLCASSTGGPKNIQYFGAGTRLSVL.

This chain joins TRBV19 and TRBJ1-2, with D maybe TRBD1 (5 bases). The germline gives CDR1 LNHDA, CDR2 SQIVND (reference sequence). V was cut by 8 bases and J by 4 bases, with 17 bases left in between. The CDR3 is 14 amino acids. The CDR3 loop reads CASSVGASPYGYTF. In DNA, the CDR3 is TGTGCCAGTTCCGTAGGGGCCAGCCCCTATGGCTACACCTTC.

The rearrangement links TRBV5-4 to TRBJ2-7; 8 nucleotides agree with TRBD1. CDR3 size: 13 residues. CDR1 SGHNT and CDR2 YYREEE come from the germline V gene (reference sequence). The trim removed 5 bases at V and 0 bases at J, leaving 1 base unmatched. CDR3 in amino acids: CASRGTGSYEQYF. Written as DNA, the CDR3 is TGTGCCAGCAGAGGGACAGGCTCCTACGAGCAGTACTTC.